The 15 T cell receptor beta chains listed next were all sequenced from one sample in a study of cytomegalovirus exposure and HLA in healthy donors (dated by TCRdb to 2016 to 2017). The library was obtained by the immunoSEQ multiplex PCR assay. For the multiplex PCR, a mixture combining 60 forward primers for TCR Vbeta segments and 13 reverse primers for TCR Jbeta segments was used. The source is immuneACCESS, and TCRdb retained only in-frame sequences with V and J called. Part of the clones is not carried over; for the studies checked, unresolved V genes explain less than half of this, and the remainder is unexplained. Here the sample has about 60,000 clones; approximately 87% occur a single time. Jointly, the top ten make up about 1.5% of the sample. The sequencing input was PBMCs. These receptors were taken from a man younger than 35 in good health and CMV-seronegative.

The chain uses TRBV6-5 and TRBJ1-3; D not resolved. Trimming removed 7 bases at V and 2 bases at J, with 12 bases between. Germline V gives CDR1 MNHEY, CDR2 SVGAGI. This CDR3 comprises 14 residues. For the CDR3, the DNA is TGTGCCAGCAAAGACACCGGCGCTGGAAACACCATATATTTT. This sequence encodes CASKDTGAGNTIYF.

This chain uses TRBV28 with TRBJ2-7, with D possibly being TRBD2 (6 bases). V was trimmed by 7 bases and J by 4 bases, leaving 17 bases between them. In germline, CDR1 is MDHEN, CDR2 SYDVKM. The CDR3 runs to 14 residues. Here the CDR3 DNA reads TGTGCCAGCATGAGGGACTGGGTCAAATACGAGCAGTACTTC. This translates into CASMRDWVKYEQYF.

This chain links TRBV28 with TRBJ1-6, with 9 bases that match TRBD1. After removal of 3 bases from V and 7 bases from J, the junction contained 7 bases not matched to a gene. The CDR3 runs 16 residues. Germline V gene lookup returns CDR1 MDHEN and CDR2 SYDVKM. The CDR3 loop is CASSFPRDRVNSPLHF. CDR3 coding DNA: TGTGCCAGCAGTTTCCCCCGGGACAGGGTGAATTCACCCCTCCACTTT.

A single count supports this clone. The chain uses TRBV4-1 and TRBJ1-6, with a possible D match to TRBD1 (5 bases). Germline loops: CDR1 MGHRA, CDR2 YSYEKL. V lost 0 bases, J lost 10 bases, and 7 bases lay in between. The CDR3 is made up of 13 amino acids. The CDR3, as DNA: TGCGCCAGCAGCCAAGAATCAGGGTCACCCCTCCACTTT. Translating gives CASSQESGSPLHF.

The rearrangement joins TRBV5-4 to TRBJ1-6; D is unclear. V shed 4 bases and J shed 8 bases, with 10 bases lying between them. The germline V gene encodes CDR1 SGHNT and CDR2 YYREEE (reference sequence). The CDR3 has 13 amino acids. As DNA, the CDR3 is TGTGCCAGCAGCAGCGACGGAGATTCACCCCTCCACTTT. Its translation: CASSSDGDSPLHF.

The J gene is TRBJ1-6, the V gene TRBV2; D is undetermined. The CDR3 length is 13 residues. CDR1 SNHLY and CDR2 FYNNEI come from the germline V gene. V shed 6 bases and J shed 9 bases, with 12 bases lying between them. The CDR3, as DNA: TGTGCCAGCAGGACCGAAACGGGTTCACCCCTCCACTTT. Protein: CASRTETGSPLHF. Combining the CDR3 with reference TRBV2 and TRBJ1-6 gives the whole variable domain EPEVTQTPSHQVTQMGQEVILRCVPISNHLYFYWYRQILGQKVEFLVSFYNNEISEKSEIFDDQFSVERPDGSNFTLKIRSTKLEDSAMYFCASRTETGSPLHFGNGTRLTVT.

This chain joins TRBV7-9 and TRBJ1-2; 9 nucleotides align to TRBD1. This CDR3 has 14 amino acids. The V and J ends lost 8 bases and 8 bases, in that order; junction bases with no gene match: 12. Per germline, CDR1 SEHNR and CDR2 FQNEAQ (reference sequence). For the CDR3, the DNA is TGTGCCAGCTCCTACTGGGACAGGGATTGGGGCTACACCTTC. Its protein product is CASSYWDRDWGYTF. Full variable domain (outside the CDR3, taken from reference TRBV7-9 and TRBJ1-2): DTGVSQNPRHKITKRGQNVTFRCDPISEHNRLYWYRQTLGQGPEFLTYFQNEAQLEKSRLLSDRFSAERPKGSFSTLEIQRTEQGDSAMYLCASSYWDRDWGYTFGSGTRLTVV.

This clone showed up just once. This chain connects TRBV18 to TRBJ2-5, with D perhaps TRBD1 (5 bases). V lost 5 bases and J 5 bases, leaving 6 bases between the germline ends. This CDR3 comprises 11 residues. Germline CDR1 KGHSH, CDR2 LQKENI. The CDR3 is CASSAGETQYF. CDR3 sequence (DNA): TGTGCCAGCTCAGCAGGGGAGACCCAGTACTTC.

The CDR3 DNA reads TGCGCCAGCAGCCCCGGACAGTTCGGCGGCTACACCTTC. Translation gives CASSPGQFGGYTF. J is TRBJ1-2 and V is TRBV10-1; D may be TRBD1 (6 bases). This CDR3 comprises 13 residues. CDR1 is WNHNN, CDR2 SYGVQD, per germline (reference sequence). V shed 6 bases and J shed 8 bases, with 16 bases lying between them.

This rearrangement joins TRBV5-1 to TRBJ2-1, with 7 bases fitting TRBD1. The germline gives CDR1 SGHRS, CDR2 YFSETQ. This CDR3 has 13 amino acids. After removal of 5 bases from V and 5 bases from J, the junction contained 4 bases not matched to a gene. The CDR3 region is CASRQGVDNEQFF. DNA of the CDR3: TGCGCCAGCAGGCAGGGGGTTGACAATGAGCAGTTCTTC.

This chain connects TRBV5-1 to TRBJ1-1; D possibly corresponds to TRBD1 (5 bases). Germline lookup yields CDR1 SGHRS and CDR2 YFSETQ. Trimming left V 1 base short and J 5 bases short, with 9 bases between. CDR3 length equals 13 residues. This chain's CDR3 is CASSLSGGTEAFF. CDR3 nucleotide sequence: TGCGCCAGCAGCTTGTCGGGGGGAACTGAAGCTTTCTTT. The variable domain in full, with the rest retrieved from reference TRBV5-1 and TRBJ1-1, is KAGVTQTPRYLIKTRGQQVTLSCSPISGHRSVSWYQQTPGQGLQFLFEYFSETQRNKGNFPGRFSGRQFSNSRSEMNVSTLELGDSALYLCASSLSGGTEAFFGQGTRLTVV.

The sample holds one count of this clone. The genes are TRBV5-1 and TRBJ1-6; D is uncertain. This CDR3 has 17 amino acids. The germline gives CDR1 SGHRS, CDR2 YFSETQ. Trimming removed 0 bases at V and 7 bases at J, with 17 bases between. The CDR3 is CASSLVEAHPLNSPLHF. The CDR3 DNA reads TGCGCCAGCAGCTTGGTCGAGGCCCACCCCTTGAATTCACCCCTCCACTTT.

The chain has TRBV7-9 and TRBJ1-2; 7 nucleotides align to TRBD1. The CDR3 runs 19 residues. Germline-derived CDR1 and CDR2 are SEHNR and FQNEAQ (reference sequence). Losses at the gene ends were 0 bases for V and 4 bases for J; bases not matched to a gene: 17. The CDR3, as DNA: TGTGCCAGCAGCTTAGCCCCACTCCTCAATACAGGGGTGGTCTATGGCTACACCTTC. This gives the protein CASSLAPLLNTGVVYGYTF.

The chain links TRBV5-1 to TRBJ2-5; possible D gene TRBD2, 6 bases. Trimming took 3 bases from V and 4 from J, leaving 19 bases between them. The CDR3 runs 16 residues. Germline V gene sequence: CDR1 SGHRS, CDR2 YFSETQ. This CDR3 is CASSSGLGSQVETQYF. In nucleotides, the CDR3 is TGCGCCAGCAGCTCAGGCCTCGGGAGCCAAGTAGAGACCCAGTACTTC.

The chain is built from TRBV19 and TRBJ1-3; D is possibly TRBD1 (6 bases). Trimming cost V 7 bases and J 2 bases, with 12 bases left between them. Germline-derived CDR1 and CDR2 are LNHDA and SQIVND (reference sequence). The CDR3 length is 14 residues. Written as DNA, the CDR3 is TGTGCCAGTACCAACAGGGAAACTGGAAACACCATATATTTT. This codes for CASTNRETGNTIYF. The full variable domain, rest sourced from reference TRBV19 and TRBJ1-3, is DGGITQSPKYLFRKEGQNVTLSCEQNLNHDAMYWYRQDPGQGLRLIYYSQIVNDFQKGDIAEGYSVSREKKESFPLTVTSAQKNPTAFYLCASTNRETGNTIYFGEGSWLTVV.